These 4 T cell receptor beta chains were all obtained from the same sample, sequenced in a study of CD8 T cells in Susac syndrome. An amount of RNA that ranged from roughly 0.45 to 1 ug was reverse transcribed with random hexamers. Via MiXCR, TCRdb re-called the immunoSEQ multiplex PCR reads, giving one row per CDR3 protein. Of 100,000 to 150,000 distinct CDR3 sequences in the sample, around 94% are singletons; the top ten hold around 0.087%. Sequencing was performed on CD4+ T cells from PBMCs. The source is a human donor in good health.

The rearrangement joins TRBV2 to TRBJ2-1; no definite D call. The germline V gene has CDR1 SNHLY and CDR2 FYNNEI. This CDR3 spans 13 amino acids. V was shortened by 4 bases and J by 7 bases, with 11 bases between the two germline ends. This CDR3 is CASSGQVGNEQFF. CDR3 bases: TGTGCCAGCAGTGGGCAGGTAGGGAATGAGCAGTTCTTC.

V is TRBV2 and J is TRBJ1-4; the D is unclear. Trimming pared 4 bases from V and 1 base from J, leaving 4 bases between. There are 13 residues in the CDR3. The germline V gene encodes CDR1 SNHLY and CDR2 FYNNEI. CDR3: CASSGLTNEKLFF. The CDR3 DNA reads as TGTGCCAGCAGTGGTTTAACTAATGAAAAACTGTTTTTT.

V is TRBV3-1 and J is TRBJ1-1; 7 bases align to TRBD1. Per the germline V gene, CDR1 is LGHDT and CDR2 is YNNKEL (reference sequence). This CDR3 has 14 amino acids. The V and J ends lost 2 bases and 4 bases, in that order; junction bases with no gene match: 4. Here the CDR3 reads CASSQRDRVTEAFF. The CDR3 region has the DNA TGTGCCAGCAGCCAAAGAGACAGGGTCACTGAAGCTTTCTTT.

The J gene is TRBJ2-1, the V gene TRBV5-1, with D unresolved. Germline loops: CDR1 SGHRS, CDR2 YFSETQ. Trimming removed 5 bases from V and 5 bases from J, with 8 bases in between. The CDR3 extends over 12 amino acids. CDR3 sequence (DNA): TGCGCCAGCAGTTCGGACCACAATGAGCAGTTCTTC. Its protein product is CASSSDHNEQFF.